Listed below are T cell receptor beta chains from one sample, sequenced in a study of CD8+ T cells in alopecia areata. Repertoires were generated with immunoSEQ multiplex PCR, while TCRdb's copy carries only in-frame clones and drops some. The sample carries roughly 140,000 clones, approximately 85% recorded once. The material was CD8+ T cells sorted from blood, obtained at week 4, from a patient treated with tofacitinib. These receptors originate from a human donor with alopecia areata. Each CDR3 is given without its conserved first and last residue.

CDR3: ATSRDQGISGNTIY
V: TRBV15

CDR3: ASSPRGGYEQY
V: TRBV27

CDR3: ASSYEGTGELF
V: TRBV6-5

CDR3: ASSLGGGDGYT
V: TRBV7-2

CDR3: ASRGLADTQY
V: TRBV27

CDR3: ASSLWSGNTEAF
V: TRBV27

CDR3: ASSRGRLEQF
V: TRBV13

CDR3: ASSGNIRQRYNEQF
V: TRBV2

CDR3: ASSQDPGGLGANVLT
V: TRBV4-3

CDR3: ASSYSSGLADREQY
V: TRBV6-6

CDR3: ASSYGLAGASYNEQF
V: TRBV5-1

CDR3: ASSVEASGAYEQY
V: TRBV9